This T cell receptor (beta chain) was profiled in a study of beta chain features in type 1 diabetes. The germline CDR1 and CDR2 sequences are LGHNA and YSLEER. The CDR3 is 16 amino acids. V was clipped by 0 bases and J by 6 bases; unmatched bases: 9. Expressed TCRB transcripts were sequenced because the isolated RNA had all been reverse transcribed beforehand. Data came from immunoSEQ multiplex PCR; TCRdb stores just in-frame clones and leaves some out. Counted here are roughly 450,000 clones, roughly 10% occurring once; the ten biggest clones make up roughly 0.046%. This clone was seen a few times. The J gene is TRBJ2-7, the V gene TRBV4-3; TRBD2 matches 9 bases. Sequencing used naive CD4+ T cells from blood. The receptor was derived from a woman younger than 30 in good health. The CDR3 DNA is TGCGCCAGCAGCCAAGAAACGCTAGCGGGGCGAGGCGAGCAGTACTTC. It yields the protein CASSQETLAGRGEQYF.